Below, one T cell receptor beta chain is given with its context. These data come from a study of T cell changes during pregnancy in multiple sclerosis. Trimming took off 6 bases at V and 2 bases at J, with 4 bases between the two ends. Germline V lookup: CDR1 MNHEY, CDR2 SVGAGI. This CDR3 is 12 amino acids long. Data came from immunoSEQ multiplex PCR; TCRdb stores just in-frame clones and leaves some out. The sample holds some 64,000 clones, about 91% seen once. This receptor was identified in a female donor with multiple sclerosis, enrolled in a pregnancy study. The chain carries TRBV6-5 and TRBJ2-2; D is ambiguous. Here the sequenced sample was peripheral blood, taken after pregnancy. DNA of the CDR3: TGTGCCAGCAGGGCCAACACCGGGGAGCTGTTTTTT. This codes for CASRANTGELFF.